Below, one TCR beta chain is given with its context. Its antigen is not known. The sample is drawn from a study of cytomegalovirus exposure and HLA in healthy donors. General observations from the study: According to a later analysis, donors in an Asian-associated ancestry cluster reportedly had fewer N-insertions than the roughly 670-donor mean.

Use of 60 Vbeta and 13 Jbeta primers characterized the PCR. How the authors handled the data: Later work found 80 million or so unique TCR beta chains, with around 10 million shared. Sequenced by immunoSEQ multiplex PCR; TCRdb stores in-frame clones only, minus some. That table furnishes V, J and clone size, whereas the DNA furnished D and trimming. Of 100,000 to 150,000 clones listed, around 77% are singletons. The sequenced material came from PBMCs. The receptor was derived from a woman aged 45-59 years in good health and CMV-seronegative.

CDR3 bases: TGTGCCACCAGCAGAGGCGAAGCGGGAGGCCAAGAGACCCAGTACTTC. It specifies CATSRGEAGGQETQYF. This sequence joins TRBV15 and TRBJ2-5; TRBD2 agrees at 9 bases. The CDR3 sequence is 16 residues long. Germline V gene sequence: CDR1 LNHNV, CDR2 YYDKDF (reference sequence). The V segment lost 1 base and the J segment 1 base; nucleotides outside the gene matches: 4. Full variable domain (outside the CDR3, taken from reference TRBV15 and TRBJ2-5): DAMVIQNPRYQVTQFGKPVTLSCSQTLNHNVMYWYQQKSSQAPKLLFHYYDKDFNNEADTPDNFQSRRPNTSFCFLDIRSPGLGDTAMYLCATSRGEAGGQETQYFGPGTRLLVL.